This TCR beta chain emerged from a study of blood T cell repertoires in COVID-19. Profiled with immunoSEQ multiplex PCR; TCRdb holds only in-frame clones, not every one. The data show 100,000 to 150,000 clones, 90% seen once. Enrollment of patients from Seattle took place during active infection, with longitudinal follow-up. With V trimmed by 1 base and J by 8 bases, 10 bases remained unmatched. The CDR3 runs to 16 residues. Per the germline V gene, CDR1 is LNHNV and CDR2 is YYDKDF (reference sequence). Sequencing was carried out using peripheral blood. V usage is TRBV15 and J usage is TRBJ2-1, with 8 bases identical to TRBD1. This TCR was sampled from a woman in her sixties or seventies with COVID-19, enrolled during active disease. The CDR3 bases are TGTGCCACCAGCAGAGCCCTGGGACAGGCCCTGGATGAGCAGTTCTTC. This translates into CATSRALGQALDEQFF. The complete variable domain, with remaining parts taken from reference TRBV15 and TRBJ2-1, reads DAMVIQNPRYQVTQFGKPVTLSCSQTLNHNVMYWYQQKSSQAPKLLFHYYDKDFNNEADTPDNFQSRRPNTSFCFLDIRSPGLGDTAMYLCATSRALGQALDEQFFGPGTRLTVL.